This TCR beta chain was identified during a study of blood T cell repertoires in COVID-19. Germline CDR1 reads SNHLY; CDR2 reads FYNNEI. This CDR3 spans 13 amino acids. V dropped 9 bases and J dropped 4 bases, with 13 bases sitting between them. Adults between about 18 and 95 years of age took part from about two dozen US areas. Cohort placement rested on clinical history that participants reported themselves. Original handling: For nucleated cells, counts were estimated from reference gene primer amplification. Method: immunoSEQ multiplex PCR; TCRdb's copy keeps in-frame clones and lacks some. D and trimming come from the DNA, and the V and J calls and clone size come from that table. The sample shows roughly 430,000 clones, approximately 91% of them seen only once.

This chain uses TRBV2 with TRBJ2-1; D is perhaps TRBD1 (6 bases). The TCR originated in a woman in her forties with acute COVID-19. Sequencing used PBMCs or T cells enriched from blood (not recorded which). CDR3 DNA sequence: TGTGCCAGTAAAGAGGACAGATACAATGAGCAGTTCTTC. Protein product: CASKEDRYNEQFF.